Presented here are 2 T cell receptor beta chains from one specimen sequenced in a study of blood T cell repertoires in COVID-19. TCRdb's copy holds only in-frame clones and misses some; the assay was immunoSEQ multiplex PCR. Here the sample spans approximately 300,000 clones, 85% to 90% being singletons. The sequencing input was peripheral blood. Receptors were obtained from a woman aged 25 to 39 with COVID-19, enrolled during active disease.

In nucleotides, the CDR3 is TGCGCCAGCAGCCAAGATTTACGGAGCTCCTACAATGAGCAGTTCTTC. Its protein product is CASSQDLRSSYNEQFF. The rearrangement links TRBV4-1 to TRBJ2-1; no clear D gene. V was trimmed by 0 bases and J by 0 bases, leaving 9 bases between them. Germline CDR1 reads MGHRA; CDR2 reads YSYEKL. The CDR3 totals 16 residues.

The chain uses TRBV28 and TRBJ2-2; 10 bases map to TRBD2. Looked up from germline, CDR1 is MDHEN and CDR2 is SYDVKM. Trimming took 3 bases from V and 4 from J; bases not matched to a gene: 11. The CDR3 contains 18 residues. In DNA, the CDR3 is TGTGCCAGCAGTTTTAGAGGACTAGCGGTGGGCGGCACCGGGGAGCTGTTTTTT. Protein product: CASSFRGLAVGGTGELFF.